This T cell receptor (beta chain) was sequenced during a study of regulatory T cells in long-lasting Graves disease. General study points: Lower TCR diversity was seen in persistent Graves' patients than in newly diagnosed ones.

The CDR3 length is 18 residues. The V segment lost 5 bases and the J segment 6 bases; nucleotides outside the gene matches: 17. Both iRepertoire HTBI primers and Arm-PCR of CDR3 regions were used to build the TCR beta libraries. Via MiXCR, TCRdb re-called the multiplex PCR reads, giving one row per CDR3 protein. The repertoire holds about 470,000 distinct CDR3 sequences, under 15% seen once, with roughly a sixth in the top ten. Regarding time point: newly diagnosed GD, antithyroid drugs for less than 3 months. From PBMCs, RNA was extracted and then used to make the TCR library. In its sample, this clonotype was seen many times. Its antigen remains unidentified. Separately, the same data were catalogued under a study of T cells in Graves' hyperthyroidism and ophthalmopathy. Turning to that study: The HTBI primer set served for first-round RT-PCR of the TCR CDR3. Blood also showed most of the thyroid clonotypes that were expanded above 0.001.

This chain uses TRBV12-3 or TRBV12-4 with TRBJ2-1, with 9 bases identical to TRBD2. The sample here was peripheral blood mononuclear cells (PBMCs), taken at new diagnosis, from a patient treated with antithyroid drugs. This clonotype was sampled from a woman under 40 with Graves disease. The CDR3 DNA reads TGTGCCAGCAGTGATAGCGGGAGTGGTTGGATTAGGGCCAATGAGCAGTTCTTC. Protein product: CASSDSGSGWIRANEQFF.